This record concerns one TCR beta chain sequence. These data originate in a study of blood T cell repertoires in COVID-19. The wider study: Donors in the United States, Italy and Spain gave samples during acute or convalescent COVID-19.

Generated by immunoSEQ multiplex PCR, the TCRdb table keeps only in-frame clones and is missing some. The sample holds around 620,000 clones, 85% to 90% seen once. The germline CDR1 and CDR2 sequences are WSHSY and SAAADI. Trimming took 6 bases from V and 0 from J, leaving 18 bases between them. The CDR3 length is 18 residues. The chain has TRBV10-2 and TRBJ2-6; TRBD2 might be the D (6 bases). The source material was peripheral blood. The TCR was taken from a woman younger than 35 with acute or convalescent COVID-19. This CDR3 is CASSPAGIQASGANVLTF. The CDR3 DNA reads TGCGCCAGCAGCCCGGCGGGGATTCAAGCCTCTGGGGCCAACGTCCTGACTTTC.